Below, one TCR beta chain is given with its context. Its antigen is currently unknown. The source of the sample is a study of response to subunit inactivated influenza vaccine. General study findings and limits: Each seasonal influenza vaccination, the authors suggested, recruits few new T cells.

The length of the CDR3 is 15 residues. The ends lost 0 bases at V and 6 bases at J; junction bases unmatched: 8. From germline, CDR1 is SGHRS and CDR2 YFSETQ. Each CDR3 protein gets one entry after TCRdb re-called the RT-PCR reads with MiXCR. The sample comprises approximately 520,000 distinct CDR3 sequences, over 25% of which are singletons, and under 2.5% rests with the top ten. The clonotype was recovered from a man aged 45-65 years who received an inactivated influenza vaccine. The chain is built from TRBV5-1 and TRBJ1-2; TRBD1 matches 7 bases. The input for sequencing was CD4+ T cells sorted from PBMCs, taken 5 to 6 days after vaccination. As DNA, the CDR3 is TGCGCCAGCAGCTTGGCCGCGCAGGGGGGTAATGGCTACACCTTC. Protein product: CASSLAAQGGNGYTF.